The 19 T cell receptor beta chains listed next were all sequenced from one sample in a study of immune heterogeneity within non-small cell lung tumors (dated by TCRdb to the late 2010s). The TCR template was genomic DNA extracted from bulk tumor tissue, and approximately 630 ng of gDNA was amplified for each sample. During surgery, multiple biopsies were taken from each primary tumor and placed as far apart as possible within the tumor mass. The study cohort was described as untreated, and the patients were newly diagnosed NSCLC cases having curative surgery. Sequencing was carried out with a HiSeq X Ten. A multiplex PCR system amplified the TCR beta CDR3 region, with a first 10-cycle round using 32 V-gene forward and 13 J-gene reverse primers. Starting from the raw public reads, TCRdb applied fastp trimming at Q25, assembled clones with MiXCR and retained in-frame beta chains. Identical CDR3 proteins give one entry, which carries the most common genes and DNA. The sample table holds around 15,000 distinct CDR3 sequences, of which approximately 26% were seen once. Of the sample, around 4% falls within the top ten clones.

Sequencing input: lung tumor tissue. The receptors come from a man between 40 and 49 years old with non-small cell lung cancer.

In this sample, this clonotype turned up a few times. The chain links TRBV7-3 to TRBJ2-3, with TRBD2 as a possible D gene (6 bases). Germline CDR1 reads SGHTA; CDR2 reads FQGTGA. The germline V and J ends were trimmed by 4 bases and 3 bases, with 14 bases remaining between them. This CDR3 has 15 amino acids. The CDR3 DNA follows: TGTGCCAGCAGCTGGGTGGGAGGCGGGACAGATACGCAGTATTTT. Translating it yields CASSWVGGGTDTQYF.

This clonotype appeared once. The CDR3 bases are TGTGCCAGCAGCCAAGGCGATTCTGGAAACACCATATATTTT. Protein sequence: CASSQGDSGNTIYF. J is TRBJ1-3 and V is TRBV4-2; D not resolved. This CDR3 is built from 14 residues. CDR1 is LGHNA, CDR2 YNFKEQ, per germline. The V and J ends lost 1 base and 1 base respectively, with 5 bases between them.

The CDR3 DNA sequence: TGCAGTGCCAACAGGGCGAACACTGAAGCTTTCTTT. Translated: CSANRANTEAFF. The chain employs TRBV20-1 and TRBJ1-1, with a tentative D call TRBD1 (6 bases). Trimming removed 6 bases from V and 1 base from J, with 9 bases in between. CDR3 size: 12 residues. Germline V gives CDR1 DFQATT, CDR2 SNEGSKA (reference sequence).

This clonotype has a count of ten or more. The chain combines TRBV6-1 with TRBJ1-1; D ambiguous. Germline lookup yields CDR1 MNHNS and CDR2 SASEGT. CDR3 size: 10 residues. Trimming removed 3 bases at V and 4 bases at J, with 0 bases between. The CDR3 sequence is CASSDTEAFF. CDR3 nucleotide sequence: TGTGCCAGCAGTGACACTGAAGCTTTCTTT.

In its sample, this clonotype ranks as medium-sized. The chain recombines TRBV6-1 with TRBJ2-7; D is uncertain. The CDR3 runs 15 residues. V was pared by 6 bases and J by 2 bases, with 17 bases between. The germline gives CDR1 MNHNS, CDR2 SASEGT. As DNA, the CDR3 is TGTGCCAGCAGCTCGAGTCTCGCAGGCCCCTACGAGCAGTACTTC. As protein: CASSSSLAGPYEQYF.

This clonotype showed up just once. At one boundary the junction diverges from the germline segment, which might be a read error. The V gene is TRBV15, the J gene TRBJ2-5; TRBD2 is a possible D gene (5 bases). The CDR3 spans 15 residues. Germline V lookup: CDR1 LNHNV, CDR2 YYDKDF (reference sequence). CDR3 amino acids: CAISTEFGVQETQYF. CDR3 nucleotides: TGTGCCATCAGCACCGAATTCGGGGTGCAAGAGACCCAGTACTTC.

As to this clonotype: A much larger clonotype is one base distant, so this may be a read error. The chain is built from TRBV6-2 or TRBV6-3 and TRBJ1-6, with 12 bases lining up with TRBD1. Germline V gene sequence: CDR1 MNHEY, CDR2 SVGEGT. V was clipped by 7 bases and J by 6 bases; unmatched bases: 13. The CDR3 sequence is 18 residues long. CDR3 sequence reads: CASTLDSGQGAVNSPLHF. The CDR3 DNA reads as TGTGCCAGCACTCTAGACTCGGGACAGGGGGCTGTTAATTCACCCCTCCACTTT.

By sample fraction, this clonotype is medium-sized. The V call is TRBV6-5, the J call TRBJ2-3; 7 nucleotides align to TRBD2. Trimming cost V 2 bases and J 1 base; bases outside gene matches: 6. This CDR3 spans 16 amino acids. CDR1 is MNHEY, CDR2 SVGAGI, per germline. The CDR3 here is CASSYVGEGGTDTQYF. CDR3 nucleotide sequence: TGTGCCAGCAGTTACGTAGGGGAGGGTGGCACAGATACGCAGTATTTT.

The rearrangement uses TRBV12-3 or TRBV12-4 and TRBJ2-1, with TRBD2 identical over 10 bases. CDR3 length: 16 amino acids. The V gene end was trimmed by 5 bases and the J gene end by 5 bases; junction bases not matched to a gene: 9. This CDR3 reads CASSNSLAGANNEQFF. The CDR3 DNA sequence: TGTGCCAGCAGTAATTCCCTAGCGGGAGCCAACAATGAGCAGTTCTTC.

This clonotype has a handful of counts. The chain employs TRBV12-3 or TRBV12-4 and TRBJ2-3, with D perhaps matching TRBD2 (6 bases). The CDR3 is 14 residues long. V was pared by 4 bases and J by 4 bases, with 12 bases between. In DNA, the CDR3 is TGTGCCAGCAGTTCGTTACTAGCCGCAGATACGCAGTATTTT. Residues: CASSSLLAADTQYF.

The rearrangement joins TRBV11-2 to TRBJ2-1, with D unclear. The CDR3 extends over 13 amino acids. The ends were cut back, 0 bases at V and 12 bases at J, with 12 bases in the middle. Germline CDR1 and CDR2: SGHAT and FQNNGV. CDR3 protein: CASSLEGSGGQFF. In DNA, the CDR3 is TGTGCCAGCAGCTTAGAAGGGTCCGGTGGGCAGTTCTTC.

V is TRBV11-2 and J is TRBJ2-1, with D possibly matching TRBD2 (6 bases). The CDR3 totals 14 residues. Trimming pared 3 bases from V and 11 bases from J, leaving 17 bases between. Germline V gives CDR1 SGHAT, CDR2 FQNNGV. The CDR3 sequence is CASSFGGKGHQQFF. In nucleotides, the CDR3 is TGTGCCAGCAGCTTTGGGGGGAAGGGCCACCAGCAGTTCTTC.

Worth noting for this clonotype: This may come from a read error, since a much larger clone is one base off. The gene calls are TRBV19 and TRBJ1-5; D gene unclear. This CDR3 spans 13 amino acids. Trimming pared 8 bases from V and 5 bases from J, leaving 13 bases between. Per germline, CDR1 LNHDA and CDR2 SQIVND (reference sequence). CDR3 sequence reads: CASGSGSDQPQHF. As DNA, the CDR3 is TGTGCCAGTGGTAGTGGCAGCGATCAGCCCCAGCATTTT.

In its sample, this clonotype was seen many times. The J gene is TRBJ2-7, the V gene TRBV6-2 or TRBV6-3; D is unclear. The V end was cut by 4 bases, the J end by 2 bases, with 3 bases between. Germline V gene data show CDR1 as MNHEY and CDR2 as SVGEGT. The CDR3 sequence is 11 residues long. For the CDR3, the DNA is TGTGCCAGCAGTTTCACCTACGAGCAGTACTTC. Protein sequence: CASSFTYEQYF.

This clonotype has just one count. The chain couples TRBV19 to TRBJ2-1, with TRBD2 matching 7 bases. CDR1 is LNHDA and CDR2 is SQIVND in the germline V gene (reference sequence). Unmatched junction bases numbered 6, after V lost 6 bases and J lost 4 bases. The CDR3 has 14 amino acids. CDR3 sequence reads: CASSIDGGYNEQFF. The CDR3 nucleotides read TGTGCCAGTAGCATTGACGGGGGGTACAATGAGCAGTTCTTC.

The chain carries TRBV9 and TRBJ2-7; D possibly corresponds to TRBD2 (5 bases). CDR1 SGDLS and CDR2 YYNGEE come from the germline V gene. The CDR3 length is 15 residues. Trimming shortened V by 4 bases and J by 1 base, and 15 bases separated the two germline ends. The CDR3 loop is CASSPRSGFSYEQYF. The CDR3 bases are TGTGCCAGCAGCCCAAGGTCGGGGTTTTCCTACGAGCAGTACTTC.

The J gene is TRBJ2-1, the V gene TRBV20-1; 11 nucleotides align to TRBD2. The germline gives CDR1 DFQATT, CDR2 SNEGSKA (reference sequence). J lost 9 bases, V lost 7 bases, and 23 bases had no gene match. The CDR3 consists of 18 residues. CDR3 in amino acids: CSVTPGTSGSLSIGEQFF. The CDR3, as DNA: TGCAGTGTCACCCCAGGGACTAGCGGTAGCTTAAGCATCGGTGAGCAGTTCTTC.

This clonotype appeared many times. The chain is built from TRBV19 and TRBJ2-5, with 7 bases matching TRBD1. There are 14 residues in the CDR3. V was pared by 6 bases and J by 6 bases, with 10 bases of the junction left unmatched. Germline V gene lookup returns CDR1 LNHDA and CDR2 SQIVND (reference sequence). Written as DNA, the CDR3 is TGTGCCAGTAGGGCTGACAGGGCTTCTAAGACCCAGTACTTC. This codes for CASRADRASKTQYF.

This clonotype appeared many times. The V gene is TRBV18, the J gene TRBJ2-7; D is perhaps TRBD1 or TRBD2 (6 bases each). This CDR3 has 16 amino acids. Germline CDR1 reads KGHSH; CDR2 reads LQKENI. V was cut by 5 bases and J by 4 bases, with 21 bases left in between. The CDR3 DNA is TGTGCCAGCTCATCCGGCTGGGGGGCCGAATGGTACGAGCAGTACTTC. Translation: CASSSGWGAEWYEQYF.